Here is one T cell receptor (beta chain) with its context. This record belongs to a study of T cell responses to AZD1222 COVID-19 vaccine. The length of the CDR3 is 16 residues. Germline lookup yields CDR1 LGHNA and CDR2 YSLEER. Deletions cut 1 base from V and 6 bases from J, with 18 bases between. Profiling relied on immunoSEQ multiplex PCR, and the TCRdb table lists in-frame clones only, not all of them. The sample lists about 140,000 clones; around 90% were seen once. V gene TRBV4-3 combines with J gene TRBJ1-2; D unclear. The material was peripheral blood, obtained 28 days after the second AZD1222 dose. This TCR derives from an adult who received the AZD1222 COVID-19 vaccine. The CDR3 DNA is TGCGCCAGCAGCCAAGGTATAGGAATGCTCTCGCATGGCTACACCTTC. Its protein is CASSQGIGMLSHGYTF.